This paragraph covers one T cell receptor beta chain sequence. The CDR3 covers 16 residues. Germline CDR1 SGHRS, CDR2 YFSETQ. Deletions cut 1 base from V and 5 bases from J, with 16 bases between. The sample originates from a study of shared clonotypes between healthy human individuals. Some clones are missing from TCRdb's copy, which holds only in-frame ones; the method was immunoSEQ multiplex PCR. The profile covers millions of clones, with around nine tenths appearing a single time and over 0.12% taken by the ten largest. The chain is built from TRBV5-1 and TRBJ2-1, with D possibly matching TRBD2 (7 bases). Sequenced: naive CD4+ T cells sorted from blood. As to subset: CD45RA+ positively selected. The receptor's source is a man younger than 35 in good health. The CDR3 protein is CASSLILGGLHNEQFF. The DNA of the CDR3 is TGCGCCAGCAGCTTGATATTAGGGGGACTACACAATGAGCAGTTCTTC.